What follows describes a single T cell receptor beta chain. The data derive from a study of cytomegalovirus exposure and HLA in healthy donors. The PCR ran on 60 Vbeta and 13 Jbeta primers. Some clones are missing from TCRdb's copy, which holds only in-frame ones; the method was immunoSEQ multiplex PCR. This sample has over 100,000 clones, with around four fifths found just once. This sequence was found in a female donor in good health and CMV-seronegative. Input material: PBMCs.

The CDR3 bases are TGTGCCAGCAGCAGAGCGGGAGGAGTGAACACTGAAGCTTTCTTT. Protein product: CASSRAGGVNTEAFF. The rearrangement joins TRBV7-6 to TRBJ1-1; unclear D gene. CDR3 length: 15 residues. Germline V lookup: CDR1 SGHVS, CDR2 FNYEAQ. The V gene lost 5 bases and the J gene lost 0 bases, with 13 bases spanning the gap.